Listed below are T cell receptor beta chains from one sample, sequenced in a study of graft-versus-host responses after intestinal transplantation. Antigen specificity for these receptors is unknown. The method was immunoSEQ multiplex PCR; TCRdb's version includes in-frame clones alone and lacks a portion of them. The sample shows around 100,000 clones, roughly 93% of them seen only once. The sequencing used unstimulated CD8+ T cells sorted from spleen or lymph node cells, collected before transplant. Source of these receptors: a human donor who was the organ donor for an intestinal transplant. CDR3s leave out the opening cysteine and the closing phenylalanine or tryptophan. Each record gives: V gene, clone size, CDR3 protein. Clone sizes are given selectively: once, few, many, or a class where the clone is expanded.

V gene: TRBV2
clone size: -
CDR3 protein: ASSASLAIDEQF

V gene: TRBV27
clone size: -
CDR3 protein: ASSLFREGHNEQF

V gene: TRBV27
clone size: -
CDR3 protein: ASSLSSPLQGYNEQF

V gene: TRBV7-8
clone size: -
CDR3 protein: ASSHRGTGELF

V gene: TRBV4-2
clone size: -
CDR3 protein: ASSQVLNTEAF

V gene: TRBV19
clone size: once
CDR3 protein: ASSISTGTPRFDEQY

V gene: TRBV9
clone size: -
CDR3 protein: ASSVDPFQETQY

V gene: TRBV4-3
clone size: -
CDR3 protein: ASSQDKNYEQY

V gene: TRBV6-5
clone size: -
CDR3 protein: ASRWTGTYEQY

V gene: TRBV28
clone size: -
CDR3 protein: ASSLLAGIYEQY

V gene: TRBV6-6
clone size: -
CDR3 protein: ASSYSTGGEQY

V gene: TRBV5-1
clone size: -
CDR3 protein: ASSLRDMGGHEQY

V gene: TRBV4-3
clone size: few
CDR3 protein: ASSQVYRSPGNTIY

V gene: TRBV10-2
clone size: -
CDR3 protein: ASSETGPRAGELF

V gene: TRBV9
clone size: -
CDR3 protein: ASSVGAGVVYEQY

V gene: TRBV27
clone size: -
CDR3 protein: ASSSLSDETQY

V gene: TRBV9
clone size: -
CDR3 protein: ASSVEDNLNYGYT

V gene: TRBV15
clone size: -
CDR3 protein: ATSPTREGEKLF

V gene: TRBV4-3
clone size: -
CDR3 protein: ASSQDAQGLWGEQY

V gene: TRBV5-4
clone size: -
CDR3 protein: ASSLTGGYNEQF

V gene: TRBV7-2
clone size: -
CDR3 protein: ASSYGSSHGYT

V gene: TRBV4-1
clone size: -
CDR3 protein: ASSRISGGGTGELF

V gene: TRBV5-5
clone size: -
CDR3 protein: ASSWHISKDQY

V gene: TRBV5-6
clone size: -
CDR3 protein: ASRSWGGAQETQY

V gene: TRBV7-9
clone size: -
CDR3 protein: ASSLELAGADTQY

V gene: TRBV28
clone size: -
CDR3 protein: ASSWTGGTEAF

V gene: TRBV5-1
clone size: -
CDR3 protein: ASSLGQGSIQHEQY

V gene: TRBV4-1
clone size: -
CDR3 protein: ASSQPNVENNGYT

V gene: TRBV19
clone size: -
CDR3 protein: ASRTKGSHYGYT

V gene: TRBV9
clone size: -
CDR3 protein: ASTINRGQSSGANVLT

V gene: TRBV19
clone size: -
CDR3 protein: ASSIRGVAREQY

V gene: TRBV4-3
clone size: -
CDR3 protein: ASSQDSGTIYEQY

V gene: TRBV19
clone size: -
CDR3 protein: ASSGPGTYEQY

V gene: TRBV7-6
clone size: -
CDR3 protein: ASSLEAGGNTEAF

V gene: TRBV4-1
clone size: -
CDR3 protein: ASSQRTSGYNEQF

V gene: TRBV19
clone size: -
CDR3 protein: ASSIGAGPEAF

V gene: TRBV7-6
clone size: -
CDR3 protein: ASSLGTASYEQY

V gene: TRBV29-1
clone size: -
CDR3 protein: SVGGYEKLF

V gene: TRBV4-1
clone size: -
CDR3 protein: ASSQEGADEQY

V gene: TRBV29-1
clone size: -
CDR3 protein: SVVQGVGYT

V gene: TRBV30
clone size: -
CDR3 protein: AWSEGNMNTEAF

V gene: TRBV30
clone size: -
CDR3 protein: AWRRGGGYT

V gene: TRBV27
clone size: -
CDR3 protein: ASSFRGGGQPQH

V gene: TRBV4-1
clone size: -
CDR3 protein: ASSQDAADTQY

V gene: TRBV2
clone size: -
CDR3 protein: ASSALGGDSYEQY

V gene: TRBV30
clone size: -
CDR3 protein: AWTLGAGEGYTQY

V gene: TRBV5-1
clone size: -
CDR3 protein: ASSLGGLAGVTTGELF

V gene: TRBV6-6
clone size: -
CDR3 protein: ASSPGLIPNEQF

V gene: TRBV5-1
clone size: -
CDR3 protein: ASSLTSPYNEQF